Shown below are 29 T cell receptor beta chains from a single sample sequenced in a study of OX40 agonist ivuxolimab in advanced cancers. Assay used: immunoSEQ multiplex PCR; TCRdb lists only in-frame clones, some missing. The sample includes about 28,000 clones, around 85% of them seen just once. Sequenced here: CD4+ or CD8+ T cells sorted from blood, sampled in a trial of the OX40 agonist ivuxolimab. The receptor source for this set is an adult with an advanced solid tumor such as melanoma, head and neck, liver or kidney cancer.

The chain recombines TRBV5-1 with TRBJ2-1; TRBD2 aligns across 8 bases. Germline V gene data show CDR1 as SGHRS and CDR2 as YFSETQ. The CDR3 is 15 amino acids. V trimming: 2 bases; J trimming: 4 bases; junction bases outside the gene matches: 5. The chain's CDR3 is CASSLVGGGYNEQFF. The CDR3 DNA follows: TGCGCCAGCAGCTTAGTTGGCGGGGGGTACAATGAGCAGTTCTTC.

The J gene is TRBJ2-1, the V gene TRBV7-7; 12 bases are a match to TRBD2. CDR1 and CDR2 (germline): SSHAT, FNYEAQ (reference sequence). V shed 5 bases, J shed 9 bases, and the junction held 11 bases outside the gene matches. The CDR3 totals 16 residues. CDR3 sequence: CASSPPLLAGGGEQFF. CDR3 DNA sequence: TGTGCCAGCAGCCCCCCCCTCCTAGCGGGGGGGGGTGAGCAGTTCTTC.

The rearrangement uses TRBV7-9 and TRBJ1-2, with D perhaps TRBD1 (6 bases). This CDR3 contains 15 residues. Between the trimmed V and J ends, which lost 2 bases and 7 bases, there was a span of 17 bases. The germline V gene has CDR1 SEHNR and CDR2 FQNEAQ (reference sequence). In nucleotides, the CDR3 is TGTGCCAGCAGCTTAATAACAGGGAGTATCGGTGGCTACACCTTC. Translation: CASSLITGSIGGYTF.

CDR3 nucleotides: TGCAGCGGTGGACAGGTGCATCAGCCCCAGCATTTT. The encoded protein is CSGGQVHQPQHF. The rearrangement uses TRBV29-1 and TRBJ1-5; 7 nucleotides match TRBD1. V shed 7 bases, J shed 5 bases, and the junction held 5 bases outside the gene matches. The CDR3 has 12 amino acids. Germline V gene lookup returns CDR1 SQVTM and CDR2 ANQGSEA.

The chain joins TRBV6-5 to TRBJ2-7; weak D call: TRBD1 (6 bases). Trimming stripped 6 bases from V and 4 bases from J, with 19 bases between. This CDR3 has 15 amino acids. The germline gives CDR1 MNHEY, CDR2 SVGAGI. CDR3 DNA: TGTGCCAGCAGGGGACACGGGACACTCAATTACGAGCAGTACTTC. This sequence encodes CASRGHGTLNYEQYF.

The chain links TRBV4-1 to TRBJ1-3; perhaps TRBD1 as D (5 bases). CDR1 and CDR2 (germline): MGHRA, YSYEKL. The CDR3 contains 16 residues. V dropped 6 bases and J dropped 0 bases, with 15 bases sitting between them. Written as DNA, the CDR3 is TGCGCCAGCAGGACGGGGACTGCAAGCTCTGGAAACACCATATATTTT. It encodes CASRTGTASSGNTIYF.

The CDR3 DNA is TGTGCCAGCCCAGCGGGGAAGGGGGATGAGCAGTACTTC. Its translation: CASPAGKGDEQYF. V and J are TRBV2 and TRBJ2-7, with D possibly TRBD2 on 7 matching bases. Germline CDR1 and CDR2: SNHLY and FYNNEI. V lost 8 bases to trimming and J lost 7 bases, with 18 bases between them. This CDR3 has 13 residues.

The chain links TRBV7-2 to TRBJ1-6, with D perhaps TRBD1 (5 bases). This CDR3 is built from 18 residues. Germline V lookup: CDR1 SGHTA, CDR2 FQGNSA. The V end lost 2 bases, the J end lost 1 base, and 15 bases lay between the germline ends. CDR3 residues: CASSLYGGGKSYNSPLHF. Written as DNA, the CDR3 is TGTGCCAGCAGCTTATATGGGGGGGGGAAATCCTATAATTCACCCCTCCACTTT.

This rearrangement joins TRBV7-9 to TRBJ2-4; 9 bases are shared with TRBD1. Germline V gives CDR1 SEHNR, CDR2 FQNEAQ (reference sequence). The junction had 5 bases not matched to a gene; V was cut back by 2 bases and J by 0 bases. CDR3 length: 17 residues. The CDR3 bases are TGTGCCAGCAGCTTAAGACAGGGGGGCCTAGCCAAAAACATTCAGTACTTC. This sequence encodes CASSLRQGGLAKNIQYF. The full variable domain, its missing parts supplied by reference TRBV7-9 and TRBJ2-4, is DTGVSQNPRHKITKRGQNVTFRCDPISEHNRLYWYRQTLGQGPEFLTYFQNEAQLEKSRLLSDRFSAERPKGSFSTLEIQRTEQGDSAMYLCASSLRQGGLAKNIQYFGAGTRLSVL.

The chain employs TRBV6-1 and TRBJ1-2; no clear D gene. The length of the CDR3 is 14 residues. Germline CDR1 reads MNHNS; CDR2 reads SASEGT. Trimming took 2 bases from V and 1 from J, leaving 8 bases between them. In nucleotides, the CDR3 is TGTGCCAGCAGTGAATTTGACTTTAACTATGGCTACACCTTC. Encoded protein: CASSEFDFNYGYTF.

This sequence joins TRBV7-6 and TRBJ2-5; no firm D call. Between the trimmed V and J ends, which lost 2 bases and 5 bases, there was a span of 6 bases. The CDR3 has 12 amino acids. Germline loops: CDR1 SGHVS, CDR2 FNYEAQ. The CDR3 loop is CASSLMDETQYF. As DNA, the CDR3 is TGTGCCAGCAGCTTAATGGACGAGACCCAGTACTTC.

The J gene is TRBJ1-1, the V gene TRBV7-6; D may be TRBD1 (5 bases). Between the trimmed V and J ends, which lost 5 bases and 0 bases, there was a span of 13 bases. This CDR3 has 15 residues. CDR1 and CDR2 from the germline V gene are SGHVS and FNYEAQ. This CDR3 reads CASSPSTGLNTEAFF. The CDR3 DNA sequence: TGTGCCAGCAGCCCCTCTACAGGATTGAACACTGAAGCTTTCTTT.

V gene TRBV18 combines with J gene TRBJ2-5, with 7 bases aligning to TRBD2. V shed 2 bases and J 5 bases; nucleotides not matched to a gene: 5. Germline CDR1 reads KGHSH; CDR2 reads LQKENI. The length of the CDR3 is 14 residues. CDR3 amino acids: CASSPEKAGETQYF. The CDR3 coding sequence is TGTGCCAGCTCACCAGAGAAAGCGGGGGAGACCCAGTACTTC.

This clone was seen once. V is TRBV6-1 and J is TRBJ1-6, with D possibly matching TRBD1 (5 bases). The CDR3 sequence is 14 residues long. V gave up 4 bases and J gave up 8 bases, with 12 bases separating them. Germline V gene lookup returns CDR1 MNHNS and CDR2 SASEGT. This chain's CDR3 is CASSGRRGDSPLHF. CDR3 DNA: TGTGCCAGCAGTGGGCGGAGGGGTGATTCACCCCTCCACTTT.

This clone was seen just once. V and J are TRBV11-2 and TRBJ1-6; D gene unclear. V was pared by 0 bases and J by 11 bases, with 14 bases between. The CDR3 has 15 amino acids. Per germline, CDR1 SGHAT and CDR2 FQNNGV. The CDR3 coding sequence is TGTGCCAGCAGCTTAGACTACACAGATGGAACACCCCTCCACTTT. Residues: CASSLDYTDGTPLHF.

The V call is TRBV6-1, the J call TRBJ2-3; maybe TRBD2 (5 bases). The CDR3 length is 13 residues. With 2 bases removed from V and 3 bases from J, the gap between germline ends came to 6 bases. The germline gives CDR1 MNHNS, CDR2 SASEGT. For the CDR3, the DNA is TGTGCCAGCAGTGAACTAGCTACAGATACGCAGTATTTT. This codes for CASSELATDTQYF.

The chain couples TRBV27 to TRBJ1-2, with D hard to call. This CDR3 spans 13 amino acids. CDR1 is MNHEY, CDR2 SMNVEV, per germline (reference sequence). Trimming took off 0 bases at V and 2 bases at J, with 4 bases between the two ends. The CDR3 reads CASSLSRNYGYTF. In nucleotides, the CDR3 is TGTGCCAGCAGTTTATCGAGGAACTATGGCTACACCTTC.

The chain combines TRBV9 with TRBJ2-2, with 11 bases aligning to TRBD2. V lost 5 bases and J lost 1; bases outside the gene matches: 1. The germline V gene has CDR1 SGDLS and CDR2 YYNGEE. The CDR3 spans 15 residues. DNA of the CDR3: TGTGCCAGCAGAGGACTAGCGGGGAACACCGGGGAGCTGTTTTTT. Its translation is CASRGLAGNTGELFF.

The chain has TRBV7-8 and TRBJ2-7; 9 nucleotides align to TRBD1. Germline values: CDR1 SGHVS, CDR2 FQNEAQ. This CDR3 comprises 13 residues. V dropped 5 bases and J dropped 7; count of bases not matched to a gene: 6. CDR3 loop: CASSPGQGREQYF. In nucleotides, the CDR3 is TGTGCCAGCAGCCCGGGACAGGGCAGGGAGCAGTACTTC.

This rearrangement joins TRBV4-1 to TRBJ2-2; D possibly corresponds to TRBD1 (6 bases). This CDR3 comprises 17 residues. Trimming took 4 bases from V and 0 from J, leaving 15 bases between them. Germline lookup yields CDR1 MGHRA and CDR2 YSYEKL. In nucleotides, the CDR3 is TGCGCCAGCAGCCCTTCGCCAGGGGTTGCGAACACCGGGGAGCTGTTTTTT. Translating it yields CASSPSPGVANTGELFF.

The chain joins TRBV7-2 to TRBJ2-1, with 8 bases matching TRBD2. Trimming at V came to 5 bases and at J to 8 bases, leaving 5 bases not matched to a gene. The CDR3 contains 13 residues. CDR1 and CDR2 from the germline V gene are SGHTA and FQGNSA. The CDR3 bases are TGTGCCAGCAGCCTCGGGGGGGCCGATGAGCAGTTCTTC. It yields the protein CASSLGGADEQFF.

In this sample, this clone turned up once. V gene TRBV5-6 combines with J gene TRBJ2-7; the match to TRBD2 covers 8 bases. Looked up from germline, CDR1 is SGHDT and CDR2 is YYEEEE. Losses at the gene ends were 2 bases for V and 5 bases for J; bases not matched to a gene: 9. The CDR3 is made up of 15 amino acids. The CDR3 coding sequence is TGTGCCAGCAGCTTCGCGGGGGGCGGATGGCACGAGCAGTACTTC. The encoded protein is CASSFAGGGWHEQYF.

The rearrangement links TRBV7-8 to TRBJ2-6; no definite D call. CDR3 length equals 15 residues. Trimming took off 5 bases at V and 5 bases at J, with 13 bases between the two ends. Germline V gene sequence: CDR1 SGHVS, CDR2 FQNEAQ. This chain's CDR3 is CASSAYRERANVLTF. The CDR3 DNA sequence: TGTGCCAGCAGCGCTTACAGAGAGAGGGCCAACGTCCTGACTTTC. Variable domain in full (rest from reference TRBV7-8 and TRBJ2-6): GAGVSQSPRYKVAKRGQDVALRCDPISGHVSLFWYQQALGQGPEFLTYFQNEAQLDKSGLPSDRFFAERPEGSVSTLKIQRTQQEDSAVYLCASSAYRERANVLTFGAGSRLTVL.

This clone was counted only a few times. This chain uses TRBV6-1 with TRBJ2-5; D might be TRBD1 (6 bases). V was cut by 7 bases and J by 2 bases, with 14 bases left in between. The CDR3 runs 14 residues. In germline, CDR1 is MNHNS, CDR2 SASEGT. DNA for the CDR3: TGTGCCAGCAACGCCCGGGACAAACAAGAGACCCAGTACTTC. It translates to CASNARDKQETQYF.

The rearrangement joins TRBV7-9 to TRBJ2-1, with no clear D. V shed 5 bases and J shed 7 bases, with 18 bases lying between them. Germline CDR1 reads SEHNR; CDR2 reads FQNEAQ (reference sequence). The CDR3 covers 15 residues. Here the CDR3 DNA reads TGTGCCAGCAGCCCTACTTCGGACCCTCGGAATGAGCAGTTCTTC. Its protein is CASSPTSDPRNEQFF.

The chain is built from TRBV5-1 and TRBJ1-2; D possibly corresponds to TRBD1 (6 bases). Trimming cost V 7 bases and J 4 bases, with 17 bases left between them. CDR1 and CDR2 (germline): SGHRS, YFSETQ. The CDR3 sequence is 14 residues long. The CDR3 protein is CASSRTAVGYGYTF. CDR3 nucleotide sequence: TGCGCCAGCTCCAGGACAGCCGTTGGCTATGGCTACACCTTC.

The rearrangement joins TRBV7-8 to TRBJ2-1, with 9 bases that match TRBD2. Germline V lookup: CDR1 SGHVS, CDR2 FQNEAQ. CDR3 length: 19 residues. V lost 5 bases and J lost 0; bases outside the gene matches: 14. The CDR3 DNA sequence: TGTGCCAGCAGCGCGAGAGGCCCTAGCGGGGTTAGCTCCTACAATGAGCAGTTCTTC. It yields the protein CASSARGPSGVSSYNEQFF.

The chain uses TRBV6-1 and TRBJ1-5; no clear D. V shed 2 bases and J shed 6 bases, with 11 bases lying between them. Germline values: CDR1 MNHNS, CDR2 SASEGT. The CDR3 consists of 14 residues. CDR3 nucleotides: TGTGCCAGCAGTGAACTTTCCAGCGGTCAGCCCCAGCATTTT. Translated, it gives CASSELSSGQPQHF.

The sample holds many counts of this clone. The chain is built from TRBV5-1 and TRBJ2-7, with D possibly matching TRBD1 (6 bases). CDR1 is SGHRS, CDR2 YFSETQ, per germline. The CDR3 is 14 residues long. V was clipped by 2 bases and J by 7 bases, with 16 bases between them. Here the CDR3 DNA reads TGCGCCAGCAGCTTACGACAGGAGTACGGGGAGCAGTACTTC. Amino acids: CASSLRQEYGEQYF.